This T cell receptor (beta chain) came from a study of blood T cells in healthy people across ages. The V and J ends lost 0 bases and 2 bases respectively, with 11 bases between them. The CDR3 is made up of 14 amino acids. Germline CDR1 and CDR2: DFQATT and SNEGSKA (reference sequence). A second 7 to 11 cycle PCR used barcoded and J-beta primers. A single record per CDR3 protein comes from TCRdb applying MiXCR to the 5' RACE reads. The table includes around 1.5 million distinct CDR3 sequences, roughly 30% detected once. The chain uses TRBV20-1 and TRBJ2-7; D may be TRBD1 (5 bases). The specimen sequenced was blood. The clonotype was recovered from a woman in her thirties in good health. CDR3: CSARDPGKAYEQYF. The CDR3 region has the DNA TGCAGTGCTAGAGATCCAGGGAAGGCCTACGAGCAGTACTTC.